The text below deals with one T cell receptor beta chain. TCRdb's table, derived via immunoSEQ multiplex PCR, lists solely in-frame clones and lacks some. Of approximately 150,000 clones listed, about four fifths are singletons. This specimen belongs to a study of blood T cell repertoires in COVID-19. Study background: T cells, B-cell-depleted T cells, or PBMCs supplied cDNA or gDNA.

This TCR was recovered from a man younger than 45 with COVID-19, enrolled during active disease. The sequencing sample was made of peripheral blood.

CDR3 in DNA: TGTGCCAGCAGCTACGGACTAGCGGGTTCCCAAGAGACCCAGTACTTC. Translated: CASSYGLAGSQETQYF. This chain joins TRBV7-9 and TRBJ2-5, with 11 bases lining up with TRBD2. The V gene's germline CDR1 is SEHNR and CDR2 FQNEAQ (reference sequence). After removal of 4 bases from V and 1 base from J, the junction contained 5 bases not matched to a gene. The CDR3 is 16 residues long.